This is a list of T cell receptor beta chains from one sample in a study of blood T cell repertoires in COVID-19. This table comes from immunoSEQ multiplex PCR, and its TCRdb copy is limited to in-frame clones, with some not included. The sample comprises 250,000 to 350,000 clones, less than 85% of which are singletons, and around 1.6% rests with the top ten. Sequencing input: peripheral blood. These receptors originate from a human donor with COVID-19, enrolled during active disease. The donor label of this sample is uncertain. Both conserved end residues are part of each CDR3. The D gene is left open where the match is weak. The listing skips clone size in some rows; elsewhere it reads once, few, many or a size class.

cdr3_aa cdr3_nt d_call clone_size j_call v_call
CASSPNIDNEQFF TGTGCCAGTAGCCCGAATATCGACAATGAGCAGTTCTTC NA once TRBJ2-1 TRBV27
CSVGRTGSIEQYF TGCAGCGTTGGAAGGACAGGCTCGATCGAGCAGTACTTC TRBD1 NA TRBJ2-7 TRBV29-1
CASSLLTGADSPLHF TGTGCCAGCAGCTTACTGACAGGGGCGGATTCACCCCTCCACTTT TRBD1 few TRBJ1-6 TRBV7-9
CASSISGSPQETQYF TGTGCCAGTAGCATTAGCGGGAGTCCCCAAGAGACCCAGTACTTC TRBD2 NA TRBJ2-5 TRBV19
CASSSPRDRNSNQPQHF TGTGCCAGTAGTAGCCCCCGGGACAGGAATAGCAATCAGCCCCAGCATTTT TRBD1 NA TRBJ1-5 TRBV19
CASSPQGTGRYEQYF TGTGCCAGCAGCCCGCAGGGGACAGGGCGGTACGAGCAGTACTTC TRBD1 once TRBJ2-7 TRBV3-1/TRBV3-2
CASSGGSFSYEQYF TGTGCCAGCAGCGGCGGATCGTTCTCCTACGAGCAGTACTTC NA NA TRBJ2-7 TRBV5-6
CASSGLAGRQQFF TGTGCCAGCAGCGGGCTAGCGGGGAGGCAGCAGTTCTTC TRBD2 NA TRBJ2-1 TRBV9
CASSPRGGPSGANVLTF TGTGCCAGCAGCCCGCGGGGAGGCCCCTCTGGGGCCAACGTCCTGACTTTC NA few TRBJ2-6 TRBV7-2
CASSLSGEAFF TGTGCCAGCTCCCTCAGTGGTGAAGCTTTCTTT NA NA TRBJ1-1 TRBV18